The 26 T cell receptor beta chains presented below share a single source sample, sequenced in a study of T cell responses to AZD1222 COVID-19 vaccine. Repertoires were generated with immunoSEQ multiplex PCR, while TCRdb's copy carries only in-frame clones and drops some. The sample holds some 80,000 clones, approximately 86% seen once. Here the sequenced sample was peripheral blood, taken on day 0 of MenACWY control vaccination. These TCRs come from an adult in good health.

The chain is built from TRBV2 and TRBJ2-1; the D gene is possibly TRBD1 (5 bases). Germline V gene lookup returns CDR1 SNHLY and CDR2 FYNNEI. Trimming shortened V by 11 bases and J by 2 bases, and 13 bases separated the two germline ends. The length of the CDR3 is 13 residues. CDR3 sequence (DNA): TGTGCCGGTCGGACACAACCCTACAATGAGCAGTTCTTC. It yields the protein CAGRTQPYNEQFF.

The genes are TRBV2 and TRBJ1-4, with TRBD1 matching over 9 bases. The germline gives CDR1 SNHLY, CDR2 FYNNEI. The V gene end was trimmed by 6 bases and the J gene end by 8 bases; junction bases not matched to a gene: 7. This CDR3 is built from 14 residues. CDR3 in DNA: TGTGCCAGCAGGGACAGGACAGGGGAAGAAAAACTGTTTTTT. Translation gives CASRDRTGEEKLFF.

V gene TRBV6-5 combines with J gene TRBJ2-7; 7 nucleotides agree with TRBD1. CDR1 and CDR2 (germline): MNHEY, SVGAGI. With V trimmed by 5 bases and J by 5 bases, 9 bases remained unmatched. CDR3 length equals 14 residues. Here the CDR3 reads CASSLRGSDHEQYF. DNA of the CDR3: TGTGCCAGCAGTCTCAGGGGGTCCGACCACGAGCAGTACTTC.

The table lists this clone with a count of one. The gene calls are TRBV4-3 and TRBJ1-1, with 7 bases fitting TRBD1. Germline loops: CDR1 LGHNA, CDR2 YSLEER. V lost 0 bases, J lost 0 bases, and 7 bases stayed unmatched. The CDR3 loop spans 17 amino acids. The CDR3 nucleotides are TGCGCCAGCAGCCAAGACTATCAGGGGACAGTGAACACTGAAGCTTTCTTT. Its translation: CASSQDYQGTVNTEAFF.

The chain is built from TRBV7-6 and TRBJ1-6, with a weak D call TRBD1 (6 bases). The V end lost 5 bases, the J end lost 1 base, and 15 bases lay between the germline ends. Germline CDR1 SGHVS, CDR2 FNYEAQ. The CDR3 covers 17 residues. The CDR3 coding sequence is TGTGCCAGCAGCCCCGGACAGTTACGGTCCTATAATTCACCCCTCCACTTT. Its translation: CASSPGQLRSYNSPLHF.

The genes are TRBV5-1 and TRBJ2-3, with D uncertain. CDR1 SGHRS and CDR2 YFSETQ come from the germline V gene. Trimming took 4 bases from V and 0 from J, leaving 15 bases between them. The length of the CDR3 is 16 residues. The CDR3 nucleotides read TGCGCCAGCAGCGTTTTGGCAGGCCCTAGCACAGATACGCAGTATTTT. This codes for CASSVLAGPSTDTQYF.

The chain recombines TRBV27 with TRBJ1-5; D not resolved. This CDR3 region has 11 residues. Trimming took off 8 bases at V and 7 bases at J, with 9 bases between the two ends. Germline values: CDR1 MNHEY, CDR2 SMNVEV (reference sequence). The DNA for the CDR3 is TGTGCCAGCGGCGCGGTACAGCCCCAGCATTTT. Its protein is CASGAVQPQHF.

J is TRBJ1-3 and V is TRBV5-1; unclear D gene. This CDR3 is 16 amino acids long. Deletions cut 1 base from V and 0 bases from J, with 11 bases between. Germline V gene data show CDR1 as SGHRS and CDR2 as YFSETQ. CDR3 sequence: CASSLYGDSSGNTIYF. Written as DNA, the CDR3 is TGCGCCAGCAGCTTGTACGGGGATAGCTCTGGAAACACCATATATTTT.

This clone was detected only a few times. J is TRBJ1-1 and V is TRBV2, with D tentatively TRBD1 (5 bases). CDR3 size: 13 residues. The V gene lost 9 bases and the J gene lost 5 bases, with 16 bases spanning the gap. Germline CDR1 SNHLY, CDR2 FYNNEI. CDR3 residues: CASIRDGRTEAFF. In DNA form, the CDR3 reads TGTGCCAGTATCCGGGACGGGAGGACTGAAGCTTTCTTT. The variable domain in full, completed from reference TRBV2 and TRBJ1-1, reads EPEVTQTPSHQVTQMGQEVILRCVPISNHLYFYWYRQILGQKVEFLVSFYNNEISEKSEIFDDQFSVERPDGSNFTLKIRSTKLEDSAMYFCASIRDGRTEAFFGQGTRLTVV.

The J gene is TRBJ1-1, the V gene TRBV10-3, with a weak D call TRBD1 (5 bases). The V gene's germline CDR1 is ENHRY and CDR2 SYGVKD. Trimming removed 2 bases at V and 2 bases at J, with 9 bases between. CDR3 length equals 14 residues. In DNA form, the CDR3 reads TGTGCCATCAGTGAGGCAGGGACTAACACTGAAGCTTTCTTT. Translation gives CAISEAGTNTEAFF.

The chain has TRBV19 and TRBJ2-6; D unresolved. The CDR3 extends over 16 amino acids. CDR1 is LNHDA, CDR2 SQIVND, per germline (reference sequence). Trimming stripped 4 bases from V and 0 bases from J, with 10 bases between. For the CDR3, the DNA is TGTGCCAGTAGTAATCCAGGCAGCTCTGGGGCCAACGTCCTGACTTTC. This sequence encodes CASSNPGSSGANVLTF.

This sequence joins TRBV7-9 and TRBJ2-1; 7 bases line up with TRBD1. This CDR3 region has 16 residues. V shed 5 bases, J shed 2 bases, and the junction held 9 bases outside the gene matches. The V gene's germline CDR1 is SEHNR and CDR2 FQNEAQ (reference sequence). CDR3 DNA: TGTGCCAGCAGCCCGACAGGGTCAATGCCCTACAATGAGCAGTTCTTC. Translating it yields CASSPTGSMPYNEQFF.

This chain uses TRBV5-4 with TRBJ1-6; D perhaps matches TRBD1 (6 bases). Trimming pared 2 bases from V and 7 bases from J, leaving 10 bases between. Germline CDR1 and CDR2: SGHNT and YYREEE (reference sequence). CDR3 length: 14 amino acids. CDR3 sequence: CASSFRGINSPLHF. In DNA form, the CDR3 reads TGTGCCAGCAGCTTCAGGGGAATCAATTCACCCCTCCACTTT.

The genes are TRBV5-1 and TRBJ2-5; 8 bases match TRBD1. CDR3 length: 14 amino acids. Germline lookup yields CDR1 SGHRS and CDR2 YFSETQ. V was clipped by 0 bases and J by 5 bases; unmatched bases: 3. The CDR3 reads CASSLGQGIETQYF. The DNA for the CDR3 is TGCGCCAGCAGCTTGGGACAGGGGATCGAGACCCAGTACTTC.

This chain joins TRBV9 and TRBJ2-3, with D possibly TRBD2 on 6 matching bases. This CDR3 is 18 amino acids long. Germline V gene data show CDR1 as SGDLS and CDR2 as YYNGEE. V was trimmed by 0 bases and J by 0 bases, leaving 17 bases between them. CDR3 sequence reads: CASSVGERGGRSTDTQYF. The DNA for the CDR3 is TGTGCCAGCAGCGTAGGGGAGAGGGGAGGACGGAGCACAGATACGCAGTATTTT. Filled out from reference TRBV9 and TRBJ2-3, the complete variable domain reads DSGVTQTPKHLITATGQRVTLRCSPRSGDLSVYWYQQSLDQGLQFLIQYYNGEERAKGNILERFSAQQFPDLHSELNLSSLELGDSALYFCASSVGERGGRSTDTQYFGPGTRLTVL.

This chain uses TRBV11-2 with TRBJ1-6, with TRBD1 identical over 9 bases. The CDR3 contains 15 residues. Germline V gene data show CDR1 as SGHAT and CDR2 as FQNNGV. Unmatched junction bases numbered 11, after V lost 8 bases and J lost 9 bases. Here the CDR3 reads CASVLRGQGSSPLHF. As DNA, the CDR3 is TGTGCCAGCGTGTTACGAGGACAGGGGAGTTCACCCCTCCACTTT.

The chain uses TRBV2 and TRBJ1-2, with TRBD1 identical over 8 bases. The V and J ends lost 7 bases and 6 bases, in that order; junction bases with no gene match: 10. CDR1 SNHLY and CDR2 FYNNEI come from the germline V gene. The CDR3 runs to 14 residues. The CDR3 is CASTPGQGPDGYTF. CDR3 in DNA: TGTGCCAGCACCCCCGGACAGGGTCCTGATGGCTACACCTTC.

The rearrangement uses TRBV30 and TRBJ1-2; 9 bases match TRBD1. Germline V lookup: CDR1 GTSNPN, CDR2 SVGIG (reference sequence). The CDR3 is 14 residues long. J gave up 4 bases and V 5 bases, and 8 bases lay outside the gene matches. The DNA of the CDR3 is TGTGCCTGGTACGACAGGGGGAGGAGCTATGGCTACACCTTC. Amino acid sequence: CAWYDRGRSYGYTF.

This chain connects TRBV24-1 to TRBJ2-7, with D possibly matching TRBD1 (6 bases). The germline CDR1 and CDR2 sequences are KGHDR and SFDVKD. Trimming took 3 bases from V and 2 from J, leaving 13 bases between them. The length of the CDR3 is 15 residues. CDR3 sequence (DNA): TGTGCCACCAGTGATGGGCAGGGGCATACCTACGAGCAGTACTTC. Translation gives CATSDGQGHTYEQYF.

J is TRBJ1-1 and V is TRBV7-2; D might be TRBD1 (6 bases). CDR1 SGHTA and CDR2 FQGNSA come from the germline V gene. Trimming stripped 5 bases from V and 6 bases from J, with 13 bases between. The CDR3 sequence is 13 residues long. The CDR3 here is CASSHTGRPEAFF. In DNA, the CDR3 is TGTGCCAGCAGCCACACAGGGAGGCCTGAAGCTTTCTTT.

CDR3 residues: CASSSGSSTYGYTF. In DNA form, the CDR3 reads TGTGCCAGCAGTTCCGGGTCTTCGACATATGGCTACACCTTC. This chain links TRBV28 with TRBJ1-2, with D unclear. This CDR3 has 14 amino acids. Germline CDR1 reads MDHEN; CDR2 reads SYDVKM. Trimming stripped 4 bases from V and 5 bases from J, with 14 bases between.

This chain uses TRBV5-6 with TRBJ2-1, with a possible D match to TRBD2 (6 bases). The CDR3 covers 13 residues. Germline V lookup: CDR1 SGHDT, CDR2 YYEEEE. V lost 2 bases, J lost 3 bases, and 6 bases lay in between. The CDR3 spells CASSFGGYNEQFF. The CDR3 region has the DNA TGTGCCAGCAGCTTCGGGGGCTACAATGAGCAGTTCTTC.

On this clone itself: At one boundary the junction diverges from the germline segment, which might be a read error. The genes are TRBV7-7 and TRBJ1-5; no firm D call. CDR1 is SSHAT and CDR2 is FNYEAQ in the germline V gene (reference sequence). The CDR3 is 16 amino acids. The CDR3 region is CASSFPGRVSNQPQHF. CDR3 DNA sequence: TGTGCTAGCAGTTTCCCGGGGAGAGTGAGCAATCAGCCCCAGCATTTT.

The chain combines TRBV5-1 with TRBJ2-2; 8 nucleotides agree with TRBD2. The CDR3 covers 16 residues. Losses at the gene ends were 5 bases for V and 0 bases for J; bases not matched to a gene: 6. Germline CDR1 and CDR2: SGHRS and YFSETQ. The CDR3 DNA reads as TGCGCCAGCAGGGCGGGGGGCTACGCGAACACCGGGGAGCTGTTTTTT. This codes for CASRAGGYANTGELFF.

This rearrangement joins TRBV5-5 to TRBJ1-1; D might be TRBD1 (6 bases). Trimming removed 0 bases from V and 1 base from J, with 13 bases in between. Per the germline V gene, CDR1 is SGHKS and CDR2 is YYEKEE (reference sequence). The CDR3 is 16 amino acids. CDR3 in amino acids: CASSLGQGIGNTEAFF. The CDR3 DNA sequence: TGTGCCAGCAGCTTGGGCCAGGGGATTGGGAACACTGAAGCTTTCTTT.

About this clone itself: The sample carries other DNA sequences with the same CDR3. The rearrangement joins TRBV28 to TRBJ1-1; D is unresolved. The CDR3 runs to 12 residues. In germline, CDR1 is MDHEN, CDR2 SYDVKM. The V and J ends lost 3 bases and 4 bases respectively, with 6 bases between them. The CDR3 spells CASSFRVTEAFF. The CDR3 DNA sequence: TGTGCCAGCAGTTTCCGGGTCACTGAAGCTTTCTTT.